This is a list of T cell receptor beta chains from one sample in a study of early T cells in non-severe SARS-CoV-2 infection. TCRdb itself ran the 5' RACE reads through MiXCR, one entry per CDR3 protein. The sample consists of 20,000 to 25,000 distinct CDR3 sequences, approximately 3.8% of them appearing once. Material for sequencing was whole blood. All receptors derive from an adult who was a healthcare worker with PCR-confirmed SARS-CoV-2 infection or an uninfected control (not recorded which). The CDR3 runs from the conserved cysteine through the conserved F or W. A D gene is named only where the DNA matches it firmly. Part of the rows lack a size; the others show once, few, many or a class for expanded clones.

d_call clone_size j_call v_call cdr3_aa cdr3_nt
. few TRBJ1-1 TRBV6-4 CASSPSRLNTEAFF TGTGCCAGCAGTCCGAGCAGGCTGAACACTGAAGCTTTCTTT
TRBD1 many TRBJ2-3 TRBV2 CASSRQGNADTQYF TGTGCCAGCAGCCGACAGGGGAACGCAGATACGCAGTATTTT
TRBD2 . TRBJ2-1 TRBV19 CASSILAGGVYNEQFF TGTGCCAGTAGTATACTAGCGGGAGGGGTCTATAATGAGCAGTTCTTC
. many TRBJ1-1 TRBV28 CASSLYSDSEAFF TGTGCCAGCAGTTTATATTCCGACAGTGAAGCTTTCTTT
TRBD1 medium-sized TRBJ1-1 TRBV12-3/TRBV12-4 CASSFRGRVTEAFF TGTGCCAGCAGTTTCAGGGGGCGGGTAACTGAAGCTTTCTTT
. medium-sized TRBJ1-1 TRBV5-4 CASSPPGTEAFF TGTGCCAGCAGCCCCCCGGGGACTGAAGCTTTCTTT
. medium-sized TRBJ2-2 TRBV12-3/TRBV12-4 CASRKGLMNTGELFF TGTGCCAGCAGGAAGGGACTGATGAACACCGGGGAGCTGTTTTTT
. medium-sized TRBJ2-7 TRBV11-3 CASSLVGGAQGTYEQYF TGTGCCAGCAGCTTAGTAGGCGGGGCGCAGGGGACTTACGAGCAGTACTTC
TRBD1 many TRBJ2-2 TRBV11-2 CASSHHRGRLAGELFF TGTGCCAGCAGCCATCACAGGGGGCGCTTGGCCGGGGAGCTGTTTTTT
. . TRBJ1-1 TRBV7-2 CASSLAQNAEAFF TGTGCCAGCAGCTTAGCGCAGAACGCTGAAGCTTTCTTT
. few TRBJ1-5 TRBV28 CASSHRFGNQPQHF TGTGCCAGCAGTCACAGGTTCGGCAATCAGCCCCAGCATTTT
. many TRBJ2-1 TRBV25-1 CASSEIGEGNNEQFF TGTGCCAGCAGTGAAATCGGAGAAGGAAACAATGAGCAGTTCTTC
. many TRBJ1-4 TRBV5-4 CASSLGGQRNEKLFF TGTGCCAGCAGCTTGGGGGGTCAGAGGAATGAAAAACTGTTTTTT
. many TRBJ2-1 TRBV20-1 CSARFGTPYNEQFF TGCAGTGCTAGATTTGGGACCCCTTACAATGAGCAGTTCTTC
TRBD1 medium-sized TRBJ1-1 TRBV7-2 CASSWGQGGNTEAFF TGTGCCAGCAGCTGGGGACAGGGAGGTAATACTGAAGCTTTCTTT
. . TRBJ2-1 TRBV11-2 CASSLAPRGAYNEQFF TGTGCCAGCAGCTTAGCCCCCAGAGGGGCATACAATGAGCAGTTCTTC
. . TRBJ2-7 TRBV5-1 CASSFAGDSYEQYF TGCGCCAGCAGCTTCGCAGGTGACTCCTACGAGCAGTACTTC
. many TRBJ2-2 TRBV7-8 CASSRRFRDEEALGELFF TGTGCCAGCAGCCGTAGATTTCGGGACGAGGAGGCGCTCGGGGAGCTGTTTTTT
. many TRBJ2-1 TRBV24-1 CATSDLRDTGNEQFF TGTGCCACCAGTGATTTGAGGGACACAGGGAATGAGCAGTTCTTC
. many TRBJ2-3 TRBV6-1 CASSAYRASTDTQYF TGTGCCAGCAGTGCCTACCGGGCCTCCACAGATACGCAGTATTTT
. medium-sized TRBJ2-7 TRBV19 CASSIGTESYEQYF TGTGCCAGTAGTATCGGGACGGAATCCTACGAGCAGTACTTC
. many TRBJ2-1 TRBV11-3 CASSPPSYNEQFF TGTGCCAGCAGCCCACCTAGCTACAATGAGCAGTTCTTC
. many TRBJ1-5 TRBV18 CASSRQDNQPQHF TGTGCCAGCTCACGACAGGACAATCAGCCCCAGCATTTT
TRBD1 many TRBJ2-4 TRBV6-2/TRBV6-3 CASSYAQGANIQYF TGTGCCAGCAGTTACGCCCAGGGGGCAAACATTCAGTACTTC
TRBD1 many TRBJ2-7 TRBV6-6 CASSSDRDSLYEQYF TGTGCCAGCAGTTCCGACCGGGACAGTCTCTACGAGCAGTACTTC
. many TRBJ2-7 TRBV21-1 CASSPRDTYEQYF TGTGCCAGCAGTCCCCGGGACACCTACGAGCAGTACTTC
TRBD1 many TRBJ2-7 TRBV20-1 CSARPGTGHEQYF TGCAGTGCACGTCCCGGGACAGGGCACGAGCAGTACTTC
. many TRBJ1-4 TRBV7-3 CASSLLRTARGELFF TGTGCCAGCAGCTTATTAAGGACCGCTCGCGGGGAACTGTTTTTT
TRBD1 many TRBJ1-5 TRBV29-1 CSASTGVSQPQHF TGCAGCGCCTCGACAGGGGTTAGTCAGCCCCAGCATTTT
TRBD2 few TRBJ2-5 TRBV10-2 CASMTSVRGETQYF TGCGCCAGCATGACTAGCGTTAGGGGAGAGACCCAGTACTTC
. medium-sized TRBJ1-2 TRBV20-1 CSAKTERNYGYTF TGCAGTGCTAAGACAGAGCGTAACTATGGCTACACCTTC
. many TRBJ2-7 TRBV18 CASSPEESRSYEQYF TGTGCCAGCTCACCAGAGGAAAGCCGGTCCTACGAGCAGTACTTC
. many TRBJ1-2 TRBV5-6 CASSLETYGYTF TGTGCCAGCAGCTTGGAGACCTATGGCTACACCTTC
. medium-sized TRBJ1-6 TRBV10-1 CASSPHYNSPLHF TGCGCCAGCAGCCCTCACTATAATTCACCCCTCCACTTT
TRBD2 many TRBJ2-1 TRBV19 CASSILSGSPYNEQFF TGTGCCAGTAGTATCCTAAGCGGGAGTCCCTACAATGAGCAGTTCTTC
. many TRBJ2-5 TRBV12-3/TRBV12-4 CASSLAGVETQYF TGTGCCAGCAGTTTAGCGGGAGTGGAGACCCAGTACTTC
. few TRBJ1-6 TRBV7-2 CASSLAPVLRYNSPLHF TGTGCCAGCAGCTTGGCCCCCGTGTTGCGGTATAATTCACCCCTCCACTTT
TRBD1 many TRBJ2-5 TRBV27 CASTPARDRLETQYF TGTGCCAGCACCCCAGCCCGGGACAGATTAGAGACCCAGTACTTC
. many TRBJ2-3 TRBV20-1 CSARDRGALRTDTQYF TGCAGTGCTAGAGATAGGGGGGCCCTTAGGACAGATACGCAGTATTTT
. many TRBJ1-2 TRBV20-1 CSARDSGRGYTF TGCAGTGCTAGGGACAGTGGCCGAGGCTACACCTTC
. many TRBJ1-4 TRBV28 CASRLQGNEKLFF TGTGCCAGCCGACTGCAGGGTAATGAAAAACTGTTTTTT
. many TRBJ2-7 TRBV10-2 CASSEEDALSYEQYF TGCGCCAGCAGTGAGGAAGACGCCCTCTCCTACGAGCAGTACTTC
. medium-sized TRBJ1-2 TRBV19 CASSIGGKGGYTF TGTGCCAGTAGTATAGGCGGAAAGGGTGGCTACACCTTC
. many TRBJ2-1 TRBV4-1 CASSQGPFAIRNEQFF TGCGCCAGCAGCCAAGGCCCCTTTGCGATTCGGAATGAGCAGTTCTTC
. . TRBJ2-7 TRBV20-1 CSARDAGPFNSYEQYF TGCAGTGCTAGAGATGCGGGGCCCTTTAACTCCTACGAGCAGTACTTC
. many TRBJ2-3 TRBV19 CASKRSGPFTDTQYF TGTGCCAGTAAACGTTCAGGGCCTTTCACAGATACGCAGTATTTT
. medium-sized TRBJ1-1 TRBV5-6 CASSLLGVSNTEAFF TGTGCCAGCAGCTTGCTAGGCGTCAGTAACACTGAAGCTTTCTTT
. many TRBJ2-7 TRBV6-6 CASSYDRGRYEQYF TGTGCCAGCAGTTACGATAGGGGTAGATACGAGCAGTACTTC
. many TRBJ1-1 TRBV20-1 CSATLPLANGAFF TGCAGTGCTACCTTACCCCTGGCTAACGGGGCTTTCTTT
. many TRBJ2-1 TRBV27 CASIPGEGGVDNEQFF TGTGCCAGCATTCCCGGGGAGGGGGGTGTTGACAATGAGCAGTTCTTC
. many TRBJ2-3 TRBV29-1 CSVREFSSTDTQYF TGCAGCGTTCGTGAGTTCTCGAGCACAGATACGCAGTATTTT
. many TRBJ2-7 TRBV3-1 CASSQGGGMSGEQYF TGTGCCAGCAGCCAAGGGGGCGGGATGTCAGGCGAGCAGTACTTC
. few TRBJ2-7 TRBV7-9 CASSRAGTGHYEQYF TGTGCCAGCAGCCGAGCCGGGACGGGCCACTACGAGCAGTACTTC
TRBD2 many TRBJ2-3 TRBV20-1 CSATLAGLTDTQYF TGCAGTGCCACACTAGCGGGGCTAACAGATACGCAGTATTTT